This T cell receptor beta chain appears in the sequencing data of a study of blood T cell repertoires in COVID-19. Participants were placed into cohorts based on the clinical history they reported. Notes on this clone: Within the sample, other DNA sequences also encode this same CDR3.

Assay used: immunoSEQ multiplex PCR; TCRdb lists only in-frame clones, some missing. The sample has under 200,000 clones; 81% are singletons. V was clipped by 0 bases and J by 2 bases, with 8 bases between them. The CDR3 sequence is 15 residues long. The germline V gene encodes CDR1 SGHRS and CDR2 YFSETQ. Source material: PBMCs or T cells enriched from blood (not recorded which). The V call is TRBV5-1, the J call TRBJ2-2; D uncertain. The origin of this receptor is a middle-aged woman with acute COVID-19. The CDR3 nucleotides read TGCGCCAGCAGCTTGGGTCTAGTCAACACCGGGGAGCTGTTTTTT. Translating it yields CASSLGLVNTGELFF.